This T cell receptor (beta chain) was retrieved from a study of shared clonotypes between healthy human individuals. CDR1 SEHNR and CDR2 FQNEAQ come from the germline V gene (reference sequence). The CDR3 has 13 amino acids. The V gene lost 5 bases and the J gene lost 8 bases, with 12 bases spanning the gap. Per the original methods: ImmunoSEQ junction-only sequences lacked quality scores, so their filtering differed. The method was immunoSEQ multiplex PCR; TCRdb's version includes in-frame clones alone and lacks a portion of them. V, J and clone size are those of that table, while D and trimming were read from the DNA. The sample includes 2.3 million or so clones, approximately 93% seen only once; the top ten take 0.3% to 0.4%.

The source material was naive CD4+ T cells from PBMCs. Specified subset: CD45RA+ positively selected. This receptor was identified in a man younger than 35 in good health. Some clones in this sample may be carry-over from other donors' samples. This chain joins TRBV7-9 and TRBJ1-4; no definite D call. The CDR3 region is CASSRGYGEKLFF. The CDR3 DNA follows: TGTGCCAGCAGCCGGGGTTATGGGGAAAAACTGTTTTTT.